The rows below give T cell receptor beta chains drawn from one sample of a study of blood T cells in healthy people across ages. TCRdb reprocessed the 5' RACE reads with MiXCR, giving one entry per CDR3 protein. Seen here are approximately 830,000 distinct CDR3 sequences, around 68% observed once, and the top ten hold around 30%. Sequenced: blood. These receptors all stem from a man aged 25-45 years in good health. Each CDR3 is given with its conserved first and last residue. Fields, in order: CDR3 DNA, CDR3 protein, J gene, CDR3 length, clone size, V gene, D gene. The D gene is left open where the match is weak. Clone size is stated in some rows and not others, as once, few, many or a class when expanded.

CDR3nt: TGCGCCAGCAGCTTGTGGCACTACACTAGCGGAGAGACCCAGTACTTC
CDR3aa: CASSLWHYTSGETQYF
j_gene: TRBJ2-5
len: 16
abundance: .
v_gene: TRBV5-1
d_gene: TRBD2

CDR3nt: TGCGCCAGCAGCCAAGATCAGGGGGCCCCGTTCTCTGGGGCCAACGTCCTGACTTTC
CDR3aa: CASSQDQGAPFSGANVLTF
j_gene: TRBJ2-6
len: 19
abundance: few
v_gene: TRBV4-3
d_gene: TRBD1

CDR3nt: TGTGCCTGGGGGCAGGGGAAAGGAGATGGCTACACCTTC
CDR3aa: CAWGQGKGDGYTF
j_gene: TRBJ1-2
len: 13
abundance: .
v_gene: TRBV30
d_gene: .

CDR3nt: TGTGCCACCAGCAGAGATCCGGCGGGGGAGACCTACGAGCAGTACTTC
CDR3aa: CATSRDPAGETYEQYF
j_gene: TRBJ2-7
len: 16
abundance: few
v_gene: TRBV15
d_gene: TRBD2

CDR3nt: TGTGCCAGCAGTCCCCGGGACAGGGGAAGAAAGCTGTTTTTT
CDR3aa: CASSPRDRGRKLFF
j_gene: TRBJ1-4
len: 14
abundance: .
v_gene: TRBV27
d_gene: TRBD1

CDR3nt: TGTGCCAGCAGCCAGGGACAGCAATACAATGAGCAGTTCTTC
CDR3aa: CASSQGQQYNEQFF
j_gene: TRBJ2-1
len: 14
abundance: few
v_gene: TRBV5-4
d_gene: TRBD1

CDR3nt: TGTGCCAGCAGTTACCTGGGCCAGGGCGAAGAGACCCAGTACTTC
CDR3aa: CASSYLGQGEETQYF
j_gene: TRBJ2-5
len: 15
abundance: .
v_gene: TRBV6-6
d_gene: .

CDR3nt: TGTGCCAGCAGCGTAAGGGACAGGGCTGTCGAGCAGTACTTC
CDR3aa: CASSVRDRAVEQYF
j_gene: TRBJ2-7
len: 14
abundance: .
v_gene: TRBV9
d_gene: TRBD1

CDR3nt: TGTGCCAGCACCACCGGACAGGTTTTGGAGACCCAGTACTTC
CDR3aa: CASTTGQVLETQYF
j_gene: TRBJ2-5
len: 14
abundance: .
v_gene: TRBV7-2
d_gene: TRBD1

CDR3nt: TGTGCCAGTAGTAGTCGCCGGGACAACCAAGAGACCCAGTACTTC
CDR3aa: CASSSRRDNQETQYF
j_gene: TRBJ2-5
len: 15
abundance: many
v_gene: TRBV19
d_gene: .

CDR3nt: TGTGCCAGCAGCTTACCCACAGGACAGGGGGCCGCCAACTACAATGAGCAGTTCTTC
CDR3aa: CASSLPTGQGAANYNEQFF
j_gene: TRBJ2-1
len: 19
abundance: .
v_gene: TRBV7-9
d_gene: TRBD1

CDR3nt: TGTGCCAGCAGCCAAGTCTCGGGAGCTTACGAGCAGTACTTC
CDR3aa: CASSQVSGAYEQYF
j_gene: TRBJ2-7
len: 14
abundance: many
v_gene: TRBV14
d_gene: .

CDR3nt: TGCGCCAGCAGCCAAGATCCGCCGGGGGGCCAAGAGACCCAGTACTTC
CDR3aa: CASSQDPPGGQETQYF
j_gene: TRBJ2-5
len: 16
abundance: .
v_gene: TRBV4-3
d_gene: TRBD2

CDR3nt: TGTGCCAGCAGTTTGCAGGTTATGGGACTAGCGGTCCCAGATACGCAGTATTTT
CDR3aa: CASSLQVMGLAVPDTQYF
j_gene: TRBJ2-3
len: 18
abundance: .
v_gene: TRBV12-3/TRBV12-4
d_gene: TRBD2

CDR3nt: TGTGCCAGCAGCTTAAGACGGGACAACTATGGCTACACCTTC
CDR3aa: CASSLRRDNYGYTF
j_gene: TRBJ1-2
len: 14
abundance: .
v_gene: TRBV7-9
d_gene: .

CDR3nt: TGTGCCAGCAGTCCCAGGACAGATAACTCACTAGAGCAGTACTTC
CDR3aa: CASSPRTDNSLEQYF
j_gene: TRBJ2-7
len: 15
abundance: .
v_gene: TRBV28
d_gene: .

CDR3nt: TGTGCCAGCAGCTTAGATCACCTTAGTTACGAGCAGTACTTC
CDR3aa: CASSLDHLSYEQYF
j_gene: TRBJ2-7
len: 14
abundance: .
v_gene: TRBV11-2
d_gene: .

CDR3nt: TGTGCCAGCAGCTTAGGGTGGAGTAGCAGGGGATCGAATGAGCAGTTCTTC
CDR3aa: CASSLGWSSRGSNEQFF
j_gene: TRBJ2-1
len: 17
abundance: few
v_gene: TRBV7-9
d_gene: .

CDR3nt: TGTGCCAGCAAGAGTGAAAAACTGTTTTTT
CDR3aa: CASKSEKLFF
j_gene: TRBJ1-4
len: 10
abundance: .
v_gene: TRBV6-6
d_gene: .

CDR3nt: TGTGCCAGCAGTCTTATATCGGGGGATGGCTACACCTTC
CDR3aa: CASSLISGDGYTF
j_gene: TRBJ1-2
len: 13
abundance: few
v_gene: TRBV27
d_gene: .

CDR3nt: TGTGCCAGCAGCGTAGTGGGTCAGGGCTACGAGCAGTACTTC
CDR3aa: CASSVVGQGYEQYF
j_gene: TRBJ2-7
len: 14
abundance: .
v_gene: TRBV9
d_gene: .

CDR3nt: TGTGCCAGCAGCCAAGATATCGGCCCGGCGGGTACCCAGTACTTC
CDR3aa: CASSQDIGPAGTQYF
j_gene: TRBJ2-5
len: 15
abundance: few
v_gene: TRBV4-2
d_gene: .

CDR3nt: TGTGCCAGCAGTGCAGACCTCAGAGGGGAGACCCAGTACTTC
CDR3aa: CASSADLRGETQYF
j_gene: TRBJ2-5
len: 14
abundance: few
v_gene: TRBV6-5
d_gene: .

CDR3nt: TGCAGCGTTGATATTTCCAAAGAGACCCAGTACTTC
CDR3aa: CSVDISKETQYF
j_gene: TRBJ2-5
len: 12
abundance: .
v_gene: TRBV29-1
d_gene: .

CDR3nt: TGTGCCAGCAGTGAACACAGGGAAAATGAGCAGTTCTTC
CDR3aa: CASSEHRENEQFF
j_gene: TRBJ2-1
len: 13
abundance: .
v_gene: TRBV6-1
d_gene: .

CDR3nt: TGTGCCATCAGTAAGCGGGGGCAGGGAGAGACCCAGTACTTC
CDR3aa: CAISKRGQGETQYF
j_gene: TRBJ2-5
len: 14
abundance: few
v_gene: TRBV10-3
d_gene: TRBD2

CDR3nt: TGCAGTGCAGCCCCCGGGTTCACGTATGGCTACACCTTC
CDR3aa: CSAAPGFTYGYTF
j_gene: TRBJ1-2
len: 13
abundance: .
v_gene: TRBV20-1
d_gene: .

CDR3nt: TGTGCCAGCAGTTTATGGGACAGCCAAGAGACCCAGTACTTC
CDR3aa: CASSLWDSQETQYF
j_gene: TRBJ2-5
len: 14
abundance: few
v_gene: TRBV12-3/TRBV12-4
d_gene: TRBD1

CDR3nt: TGTGCCAGCAGTTCCATGGACGGTTCGAACTATGGCTACACCTTC
CDR3aa: CASSSMDGSNYGYTF
j_gene: TRBJ1-2
len: 15
abundance: .
v_gene: TRBV6-2/TRBV6-3
d_gene: .

CDR3nt: TGCAGTGCTAGGTCCGGGACTAGCGGGGGGCCCTCCTACAATGAGCAGTTCTTC
CDR3aa: CSARSGTSGGPSYNEQFF
j_gene: TRBJ2-1
len: 18
abundance: once
v_gene: TRBV20-1
d_gene: TRBD2

CDR3nt: TGTGCCAGCAGCTGGGTAGGTTCATCCTACGAGCAGTACTTC
CDR3aa: CASSWVGSSYEQYF
j_gene: TRBJ2-7
len: 14
abundance: .
v_gene: TRBV5-6
d_gene: .

CDR3nt: TGTGCCAGCAGCCGAGTCTTTTCACAGCTTGGGGAGACCCAGTACTTC
CDR3aa: CASSRVFSQLGETQYF
j_gene: TRBJ2-5
len: 16
abundance: once
v_gene: TRBV7-2
d_gene: .

CDR3nt: TGTGCCAGCAGCCTAGAAAAGGCGGAGACCCAGTACTTC
CDR3aa: CASSLEKAETQYF
j_gene: TRBJ2-5
len: 13
abundance: .
v_gene: TRBV7-3
d_gene: .

CDR3nt: TGCAGTGCCACCGGGCAGACCAGCAATCAGCCCCAGCATTTT
CDR3aa: CSATGQTSNQPQHF
j_gene: TRBJ1-5
len: 14
abundance: .
v_gene: TRBV20-1
d_gene: .

CDR3nt: TGCGCCAGCAGCCAAGTTTCGCCTGGACAAGGGGCAGAGACCCAGTACTTC
CDR3aa: CASSQVSPGQGAETQYF
j_gene: TRBJ2-5
len: 17
abundance: .
v_gene: TRBV4-3
d_gene: .

CDR3nt: TGTGCCAGCAGTACGGACAGGGTAAACACTGAAGCTTTCTTT
CDR3aa: CASSTDRVNTEAFF
j_gene: TRBJ1-1
len: 14
abundance: .
v_gene: TRBV27
d_gene: TRBD1

CDR3nt: TGCAGTGCGCCTAGGACCTACGAGCAGTACTTC
CDR3aa: CSAPRTYEQYF
j_gene: TRBJ2-7
len: 11
abundance: .
v_gene: TRBV20-1
d_gene: .

CDR3nt: TGTGCCAGCAGTTCTCCGGGATCTGACGAAAAACTGTTTTTT
CDR3aa: CASSSPGSDEKLFF
j_gene: TRBJ1-4
len: 14
abundance: few
v_gene: TRBV12-3/TRBV12-4
d_gene: .

CDR3nt: TGCAGCGTTGGGGCGGGCCTGGGAGGCGAGCAGTACTTC
CDR3aa: CSVGAGLGGEQYF
j_gene: TRBJ2-7
len: 13
abundance: few
v_gene: TRBV29-1
d_gene: .

CDR3nt: TGCAGCCCCCGTCCCGGGGGCACAGATACGCAGTATTTT
CDR3aa: CSPRPGGTDTQYF
j_gene: TRBJ2-3
len: 13
abundance: .
v_gene: TRBV20-1
d_gene: .

CDR3nt: TGTGCCAGCAGTGAAGAGGTCATTCAGTACTTC
CDR3aa: CASSEEVIQYF
j_gene: TRBJ2-4
len: 11
abundance: .
v_gene: TRBV2
d_gene: .

CDR3nt: TGTGCCAGCAAGGCGGGCATCCGGGGCACTGAAGCTTTCTTT
CDR3aa: CASKAGIRGTEAFF
j_gene: TRBJ1-1
len: 14
abundance: .
v_gene: TRBV6-6
d_gene: .